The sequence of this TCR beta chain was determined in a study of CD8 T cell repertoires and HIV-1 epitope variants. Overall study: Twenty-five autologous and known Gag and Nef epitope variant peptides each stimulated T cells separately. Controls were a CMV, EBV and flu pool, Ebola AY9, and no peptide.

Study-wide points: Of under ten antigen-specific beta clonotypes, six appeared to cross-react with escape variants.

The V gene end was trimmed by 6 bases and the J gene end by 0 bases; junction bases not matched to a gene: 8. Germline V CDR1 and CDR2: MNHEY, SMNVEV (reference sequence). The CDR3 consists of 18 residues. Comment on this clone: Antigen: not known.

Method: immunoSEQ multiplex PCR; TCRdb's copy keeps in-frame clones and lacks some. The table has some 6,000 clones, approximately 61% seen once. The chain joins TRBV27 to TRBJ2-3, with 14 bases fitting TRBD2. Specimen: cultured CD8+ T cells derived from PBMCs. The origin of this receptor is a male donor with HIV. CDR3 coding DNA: TGTGCCAGCAGACCCACGACTAGCGGGAGGGCTAGCACAGATACGCAGTATTTT. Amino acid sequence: CASRPTTSGRASTDTQYF.